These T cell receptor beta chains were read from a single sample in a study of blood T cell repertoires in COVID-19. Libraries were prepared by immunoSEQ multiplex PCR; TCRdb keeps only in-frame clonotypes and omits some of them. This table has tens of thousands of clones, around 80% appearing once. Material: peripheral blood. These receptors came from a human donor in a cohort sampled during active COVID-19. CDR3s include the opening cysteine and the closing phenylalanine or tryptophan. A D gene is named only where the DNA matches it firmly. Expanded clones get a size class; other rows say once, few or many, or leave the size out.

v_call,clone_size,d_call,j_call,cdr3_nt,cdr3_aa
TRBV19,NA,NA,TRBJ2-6,TGTGCCAGTAGTATAGGGCAAGTCGGGGCCAACGTCCTGACTTTC,CASSIGQVGANVLTF
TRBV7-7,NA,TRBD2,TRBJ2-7,TGTGCCAGCGCACAGCGGCGGGAGGGCCGTCAGTACTTC,CASAQRREGRQYF
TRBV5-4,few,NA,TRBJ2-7,TGTGCCAGCAGCTTCCGGAGTAGCAACGAGCAGTACTTC,CASSFRSSNEQYF
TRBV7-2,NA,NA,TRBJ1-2,TGTGCCAGCAGCTTAGAGTGGAGAGTTAACTATGGCTACACCTTC,CASSLEWRVNYGYTF
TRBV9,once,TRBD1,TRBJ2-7,TGTGCCAGCAGCGCGATGGACAGGGGGAACTACGAGCAGTACTTC,CASSAMDRGNYEQYF
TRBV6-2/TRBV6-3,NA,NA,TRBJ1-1,TGTGCCAGCAGTTACTATCGGCCGGGTGAAGCTTTCTTT,CASSYYRPGEAFF
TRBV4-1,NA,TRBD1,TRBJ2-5,TGCGCCAGCAGCCAAGCTAGAGGGGGCCTAATCCAAGAGACCCAGTACTTC,CASSQARGGLIQETQYF
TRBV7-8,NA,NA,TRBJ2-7,TGTGCCAGCAGCCGACGGACACCTATGTTAACCTACGAGCAGTACTTC,CASSRRTPMLTYEQYF
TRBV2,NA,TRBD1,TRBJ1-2,TGTGCCAGCATTGGCCGACGGACAGGGGACTATGGCTACACCTTC,CASIGRRTGDYGYTF
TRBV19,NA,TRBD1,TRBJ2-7,TGTGCCAGTAGTATCCGACAGGGCGGCCGCGAGCAGTACTTC,CASSIRQGGREQYF
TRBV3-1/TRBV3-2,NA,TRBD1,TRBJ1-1,TGTGCCAGCACCCTCACCAGGGGGACTGAAGCTTTCTTT,CASTLTRGTEAFF
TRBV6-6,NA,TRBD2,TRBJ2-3,TGTGCCAGCAGTTACTCCTTTAGCGGGAGAACAGATACGCAGTATTTT,CASSYSFSGRTDTQYF
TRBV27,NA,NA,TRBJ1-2,TGTGCCAGCAGTTTATCCCCCGGGGGAGTCGGCTATGGCTACACCTTC,CASSLSPGGVGYGYTF
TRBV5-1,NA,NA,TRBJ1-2,TGCGCCAGCACCCGGGGAGCAGACTTCTATGGCTACACCTTC,CASTRGADFYGYTF
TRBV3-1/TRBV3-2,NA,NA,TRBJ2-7,TGTGCCAGCAGCCAAGTTACTACCCCTCGCGAGCAGTACTTC,CASSQVTTPREQYF
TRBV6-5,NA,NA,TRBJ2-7,TGTGCCAGCAACGAAGGGGGGGCTAAGGACGAGCAGTACTTC,CASNEGGAKDEQYF
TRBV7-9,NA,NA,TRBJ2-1,TGTGCCAGCAGCCCGGACAGCTACAATGAGCAGTTCTTC,CASSPDSYNEQFF
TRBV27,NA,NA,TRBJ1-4,TGTGCCAGCAGTACCACAGCCACAACTAATGAAAAACTGTTTTTT,CASSTTATTNEKLFF
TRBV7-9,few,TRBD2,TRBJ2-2,TGTGCCAGCAGCGCTAGCGGGTACCAACCGAACACCGGGGAGCTGTTTTTT,CASSASGYQPNTGELFF
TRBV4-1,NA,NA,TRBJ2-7,TGCGCCAGCAGCCAAGAGGGGACTTTATACGAGCAGTACTTC,CASSQEGTLYEQYF
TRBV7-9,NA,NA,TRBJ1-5,TGTGCCAGCAGCTTAGGGTATAGTCAGCCCCAGCATTTT,CASSLGYSQPQHF
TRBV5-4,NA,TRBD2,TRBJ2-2,TGTGCCAGCACACTAGCGGGAGGTAACACCGGGGAGCTGTTTTTT,CASTLAGGNTGELFF
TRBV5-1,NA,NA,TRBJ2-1,TGCGCCAGCAGCTCCGGTTCAGGGAACAATGAGCAGTTCTTC,CASSSGSGNNEQFF
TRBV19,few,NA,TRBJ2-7,TGTGCCAGTAGTCTCGGGTCCGAGCAGTACTTC,CASSLGSEQYF
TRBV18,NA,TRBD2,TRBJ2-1,TGTGCCAGCTCACCGCGGGGTAGCGGGGGATACAATGAGCAGTTCTTC,CASSPRGSGGYNEQFF
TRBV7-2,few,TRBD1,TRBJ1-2,TGTGCCAGCAGCCAGGGACAGCCAATCACTAACTATGGCTACACCTTC,CASSQGQPITNYGYTF
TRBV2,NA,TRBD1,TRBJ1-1,TGTGCCAGCAGGGCCGGGACAGGGTTTATGAACACTGAAGCTTTCTTT,CASRAGTGFMNTEAFF
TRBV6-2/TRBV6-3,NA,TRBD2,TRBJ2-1,TGTGCCAGCAGTTTCGGACTAGCGGTCTACAATGAGCAGTTCTTC,CASSFGLAVYNEQFF
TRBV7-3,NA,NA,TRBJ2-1,TGTGCCAGCAGCCCCTCGGGGGACTACAATGAGCAGTTCTTC,CASSPSGDYNEQFF
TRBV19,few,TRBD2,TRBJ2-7,TGTGCCAGTAGTCTAGGGACTAGCGGGAGTCGGTCCTACGAGCAGTACTTC,CASSLGTSGSRSYEQYF
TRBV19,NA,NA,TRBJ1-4,TGTGCCAGTAGTACGGGGTGGTTTAATGAAAAACTGTTTTTT,CASSTGWFNEKLFF
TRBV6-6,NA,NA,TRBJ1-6,TGTGCCAGCAGCCTAGTTCCAGGGAATTCACCCCTCCACTTT,CASSLVPGNSPLHF
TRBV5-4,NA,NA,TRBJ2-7,TGTGCCAGCAGCCTGCAGGGACACCCCTACGAGCAGTACTTC,CASSLQGHPYEQYF
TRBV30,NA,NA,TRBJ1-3,TGTGCCTGGGGAACAGGGACGGGAGGAAACACCATATATTTT,CAWGTGTGGNTIYF
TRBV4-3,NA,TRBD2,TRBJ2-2,TGCGCCAGCAGCCCGACGACTAGCGGGAGGCTCGACACCGGGGAGCTGTTTTTT,CASSPTTSGRLDTGELFF